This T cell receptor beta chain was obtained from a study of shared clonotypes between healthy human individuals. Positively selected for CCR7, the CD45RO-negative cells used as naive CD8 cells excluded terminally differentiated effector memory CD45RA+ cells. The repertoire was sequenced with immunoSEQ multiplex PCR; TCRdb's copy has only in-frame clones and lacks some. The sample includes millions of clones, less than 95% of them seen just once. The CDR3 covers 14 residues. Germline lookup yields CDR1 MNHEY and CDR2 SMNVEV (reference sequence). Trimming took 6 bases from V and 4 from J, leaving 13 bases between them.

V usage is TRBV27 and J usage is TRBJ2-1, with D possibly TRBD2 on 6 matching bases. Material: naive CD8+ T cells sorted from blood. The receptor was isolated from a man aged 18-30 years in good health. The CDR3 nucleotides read TGTGCCAGCAGCCCGGGACTCGATTACAATGAGCAGTTCTTC. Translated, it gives CASSPGLDYNEQFF.